The rows below give T cell receptor beta chains drawn from one sample of a study of cytomegalovirus exposure and HLA in healthy donors. Some clones are missing from TCRdb's copy, which holds only in-frame ones; the method was immunoSEQ multiplex PCR. The sample gives 140,000 to 150,000 clones, around three quarters of which show up once; approximately 6.9% is in the top ten. The sample was PBMCs. The origin of the receptors is a woman aged 40 to 50 in good health and CMV-seropositive. The CDR3 runs from the conserved cysteine through the conserved F or W. The D gene is left open where the match is weak. Some rows mark clone size as missing; the rest say once, few, many or name a class of expanded clone.

V,D,size,J,length,DNA,CDR3
TRBV2,.,.,TRBJ2-7,15,TGTGCCTGGACCGAGGGAGGCGTGAGCTCCTACGAGCAGTACTTC,CAWTEGGVSSYEQYF
TRBV20-1,TRBD1,.,TRBJ2-5,11,TGCAGTGTCTCGGACAGGGAGACCCAGTACTTC,CSVSDRETQYF
TRBV28,TRBD2,.,TRBJ2-4,15,TGTGCCAGCAAAAGTAGCGGGGGGGCCGGGAACATTCAGTACTTC,CASKSSGGAGNIQYF
TRBV5-1,.,.,TRBJ2-2,15,TGCGCCAGCAGCTGGGGAGGGACAGGCACCGGGGAGCTGTTTTTT,CASSWGGTGTGELFF
TRBV10-3,.,.,TRBJ2-7,13,TGTGCCATCAGAAAGGACAGCTACTACGAGCAGTACTTC,CAIRKDSYYEQYF
TRBV6-5,TRBD1,.,TRBJ2-7,15,TGTGCCAGCAGTTACCATAGGACAGGGGGGTACGAGCAGTACTTC,CASSYHRTGGYEQYF
TRBV7-9,.,.,TRBJ2-3,15,TGTTCCAGCAGCCAATCGGGACTTAGCACAGATACGCAGTATTTT,CSSSQSGLSTDTQYF
TRBV27,TRBD2,.,TRBJ2-5,15,TGTGCCAGCAGTTTATTCCCGGGGGGGCAAGAGACCCAGTACTTC,CASSLFPGGQETQYF
TRBV5-1,.,.,TRBJ1-2,15,TGCGCCAGCAGCATGACAGGTCTGGGGGACTATGGCTACACCTTC,CASSMTGLGDYGYTF
TRBV27,.,.,TRBJ1-5,12,TGTGCCACTAGACGGGGGGATCAGCCCCAGCATTTT,CATRRGDQPQHF
TRBV29-1,TRBD2,.,TRBJ2-3,17,TGCAGCGTTGTGTTGGTAGCGGGGGGCCGGGGCACAGATACGCAGTATTTT,CSVVLVAGGRGTDTQYF
TRBV6-6,.,few,TRBJ1-5,16,TGTGCCAGCACTCAAAAATACGGGACACACAATCAGCCCCAGCATTTT,CASTQKYGTHNQPQHF
TRBV11-2,.,few,TRBJ2-3,14,TGTGCCAGCAGGGTAGATTCCGCCACAGATACGCAGTATTTT,CASRVDSATDTQYF
TRBV5-4,TRBD2,.,TRBJ2-5,15,TGTGCCAGCAGAAACCTAGCGGAGCTACAAGAGACCCAGTACTTC,CASRNLAELQETQYF
TRBV19,.,.,TRBJ1-5,15,TGTGCCAGTACCACCGTAGCGAGGAGCAATCAGCCCCAGCATTTT,CASTTVARSNQPQHF
TRBV7-9,TRBD2,.,TRBJ2-7,14,TGTGCCAGCAGTTCTCTAGCGGACTCCTACGAGCAGTACTTC,CASSSLADSYEQYF
TRBV6-1,TRBD1,.,TRBJ2-3,17,TGTGCCAGCAGTGGGGGACAGGGGGCACCCCCCGGGGGTTCGCAGTATTTT,CASSGGQGAPPGGSQYF
TRBV14,TRBD1,few,TRBJ2-3,16,TGTGCCAGCAGCCGACCTACAGGGGCCAGCACAGATACGCAGTATTTT,CASSRPTGASTDTQYF
TRBV25-1,.,.,TRBJ2-7,16,TGTGCCAGCAGTCCCCCAAGTGGGGCGTACTCCTACGAGCAGTACTTC,CASSPPSGAYSYEQYF
TRBV7-9,.,.,TRBJ2-7,16,TGTGCCAGCAGCCCACGAGGGGGTGGGTTTATCTACGAGCAGTACTTC,CASSPRGGGFIYEQYF
TRBV25-1,TRBD2,.,TRBJ2-3,16,TGTGCCAGCAGTGACGGACTAGCGGGGTTTTCAGATACGCAGTATTTT,CASSDGLAGFSDTQYF
TRBV7-9,.,once,TRBJ2-3,16,TGTGCCAGCAGCTTTGTGGGCAGGGGAAGCACAGATACGCAGTATTTT,CASSFVGRGSTDTQYF
TRBV5-1,.,.,TRBJ1-2,14,TGCGCCAGCAGCGGAACAACAGGGTTCAATGGCTACACCTTC,CASSGTTGFNGYTF
TRBV30,.,.,TRBJ2-7,13,TGTGCCTGGAGTAGGACTCCGAGACTGGAGCAGTACTTC,CAWSRTPRLEQYF
TRBV6-7,TRBD2,.,TRBJ2-2,20,TGTGCCAGCAGTTACCCCCCGGGACTAGCGGGGGGGCCGAACACCGGGGAGCTGTTTTTT,CASSYPPGLAGGPNTGELFF
TRBV4-1,.,.,TRBJ2-1,16,TGCGCCAGCAGCCAGCTTGACATGATCTCCTACAATGAGCAGTTCTTC,CASSQLDMISYNEQFF
TRBV2,TRBD2,.,TRBJ2-1,17,TGTGCCAGCAGTGAAGGCCTAGCGGGACAACCCTACAATGAGCAGTTCTTC,CASSEGLAGQPYNEQFF
TRBV5-1,TRBD1,few,TRBJ1-3,14,TGCGCCAGCAGCTTGGGACAGGGAGGAAACACCATATATTTT,CASSLGQGGNTIYF
TRBV15,TRBD1,.,TRBJ2-1,16,TGTGCCACCAGCAGAGGACGGGACAGGGCCTTCCATGAGCAGTTCTTC,CATSRGRDRAFHEQFF
TRBV20-1,.,.,TRBJ2-7,11,TGCAGTGCCCCCAGGGCCTACGAGCAGTACTTC,CSAPRAYEQYF
TRBV5-1,.,.,TRBJ1-2,14,TGCGCCAGCAGCTTGGGACAGCCACCCTATGGCTACACCTTC,CASSLGQPPYGYTF
TRBV11-2,.,.,TRBJ2-7,16,TGTGCCAGCAGCTTAGACCCGACTCGTTCCTCCTACGAGCAGTACTTC,CASSLDPTRSSYEQYF
TRBV28,TRBD1,.,TRBJ2-3,15,TGTGCCAGCAGTTCACTGACAGGGATTGCAGATACGCAGTATTTT,CASSSLTGIADTQYF
TRBV15,TRBD2,.,TRBJ2-5,15,TGTGCCACCAGCAGACGGGGGGGCCCTCAAGAGACCCAGTACTTC,CATSRRGGPQETQYF
TRBV6-5,TRBD2,.,TRBJ2-1,16,TGTGCCAGCAGGTACAAAGCGGCGGGGGCCTACAATGAGCAGTTCTTC,CASRYKAAGAYNEQFF
TRBV6-5,.,.,TRBJ1-1,15,TGTGCCAGCAGTTACCAGGGAGGTATGAACACTGAAGCTTTCTTT,CASSYQGGMNTEAFF
TRBV7-9,.,once,TRBJ2-7,14,TGTGCCAGCAGCTTAGCGGTAGGCGGGGTCGAGCAGTACTTC,CASSLAVGGVEQYF
TRBV28,.,.,TRBJ1-1,13,TGTGCCAGCAGTAAAGGGGCCCGGACTGAAGCTTTCTTT,CASSKGARTEAFF
TRBV6-4,.,.,TRBJ1-1,13,TGTGCCAGCAGTGGTGAGATGAACACTGAAGCTTTCTTT,CASSGEMNTEAFF
TRBV6-6,TRBD2,once,TRBJ2-1,13,TGTGCCAGCAAAGTAGCGGGCTACAATGAGCAGTTCTTC,CASKVAGYNEQFF
TRBV5-1,.,.,TRBJ1-2,14,TGCGCCAGCAGCCTTGACAGACCTAACTATGGCTACACCTTC,CASSLDRPNYGYTF
TRBV19,TRBD1,.,TRBJ1-2,15,TGTGCCAGTAGTACCAAACCTGGACAGGACTATGGCTACACCTTC,CASSTKPGQDYGYTF
TRBV7-2,.,.,TRBJ1-2,12,TGTGCCAGCAGCTGGGACAAATATGGCTACACCTTC,CASSWDKYGYTF
TRBV4-2,TRBD2,.,TRBJ2-1,17,TGTGCCAGCAGCCAAGAGGGACTAGCGGGGGGGCCTGGTGAGCAGTTCTTC,CASSQEGLAGGPGEQFF
TRBV5-1,.,.,TRBJ2-2,13,TGCGCCAGCGGACAGAGCTTTACCGGGGAGCTGTTTTTT,CASGQSFTGELFF
TRBV25-1,.,.,TRBJ1-2,15,TGTGCCAGCAGTGACCAGACGACAGGTCTATATGGCTACACCTTC,CASSDQTTGLYGYTF
TRBV2,TRBD1,.,TRBJ1-1,14,TGTGCCAGCAGCTGGACAGGGGCTAACACTGAAGCTTTCTTT,CASSWTGANTEAFF
TRBV5-1,.,.,TRBJ1-5,13,TGCGCCAGCAGCTTAACCGCAGATCAGCCCCAGCATTTT,CASSLTADQPQHF
TRBV12-5,TRBD2,.,TRBJ2-3,14,TGTGCTAGTGGACCGGGACTAGCGACAGATACGCAGTATTTT,CASGPGLATDTQYF
TRBV7-2,.,few,TRBJ2-7,15,TGTGCCAGCAGCTTAGCGGGCCGACTACCCTACGAGCAGTACTTC,CASSLAGRLPYEQYF
TRBV5-6,TRBD1,.,TRBJ1-2,15,TGTGCCAGCAGCTTGTGGACAGGGGGGAGCTATGGCTACACCTTC,CASSLWTGGSYGYTF
TRBV5-1,TRBD1,.,TRBJ2-5,16,TGCGCCAGCAGCGCCCAGGGGGCCCTAATACAAGAGACCCAGTACTTC,CASSAQGALIQETQYF
TRBV6-8,.,.,TRBJ1-2,12,TGTGCCAGCGGACAGAACCTCTATGGCTACACCTTC,CASGQNLYGYTF